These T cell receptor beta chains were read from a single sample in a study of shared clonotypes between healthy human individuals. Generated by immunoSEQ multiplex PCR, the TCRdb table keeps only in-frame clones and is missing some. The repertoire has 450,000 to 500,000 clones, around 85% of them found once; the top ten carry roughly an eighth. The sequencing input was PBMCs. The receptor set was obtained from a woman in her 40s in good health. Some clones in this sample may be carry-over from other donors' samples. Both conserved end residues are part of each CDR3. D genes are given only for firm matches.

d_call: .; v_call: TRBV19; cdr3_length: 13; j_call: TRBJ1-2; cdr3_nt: TGTGCCAGTAGTATATCGACGGCCTCTGGCTACACCTTC; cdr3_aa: CASSISTASGYTF
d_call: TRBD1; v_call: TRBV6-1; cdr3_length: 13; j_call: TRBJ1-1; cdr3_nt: TGTGCCAGCCGTTGGACAGGGGAGACTGAAGCTTTCTTT; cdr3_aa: CASRWTGETEAFF
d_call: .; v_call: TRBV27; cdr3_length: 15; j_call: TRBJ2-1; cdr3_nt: TGTGCCAGCACCCGCGGAGATCGGGCCTACAATGAGCAGTTCTTC; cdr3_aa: CASTRGDRAYNEQFF
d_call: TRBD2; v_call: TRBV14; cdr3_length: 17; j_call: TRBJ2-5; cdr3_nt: TGTGCCAGCAGCCAGGGAGGGTATAGGGACCTGCAAGAGACCCAGTACTTC; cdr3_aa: CASSQGGYRDLQETQYF
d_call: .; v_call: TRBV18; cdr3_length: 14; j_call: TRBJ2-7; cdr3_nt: TGTGCCAGCTCACCAGCGCGGGACTCCTACGAGCAGTACTTC; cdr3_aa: CASSPARDSYEQYF
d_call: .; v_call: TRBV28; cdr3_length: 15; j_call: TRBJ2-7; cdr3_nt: TGTGCCAGCAGTTTGCCCTCGGCCTCCTCCTACGAGCAGTACTTC; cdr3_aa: CASSLPSASSYEQYF
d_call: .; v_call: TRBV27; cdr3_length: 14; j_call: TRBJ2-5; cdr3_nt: TGTGCCAGCAGTCCACGGGGGCATCAAGAGACCCAGTACTTC; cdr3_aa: CASSPRGHQETQYF
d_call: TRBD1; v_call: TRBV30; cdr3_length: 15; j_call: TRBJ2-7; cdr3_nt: TGTGCCTGGAGTACGACAGGGGCCAGCTTCTACGAGCAGTACTTC; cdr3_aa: CAWSTTGASFYEQYF
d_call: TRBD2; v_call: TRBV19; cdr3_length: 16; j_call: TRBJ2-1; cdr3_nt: TGTGCCAGTAGTATACCCAGGGAGGCGGGAGGGACTGAGCAGTTCTTC; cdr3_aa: CASSIPREAGGTEQFF
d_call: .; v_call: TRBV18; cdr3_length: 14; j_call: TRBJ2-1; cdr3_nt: TGTGCCAGCTCACCCTCACCGCAGACCAATGAGCAGTTCTTC; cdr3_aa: CASSPSPQTNEQFF
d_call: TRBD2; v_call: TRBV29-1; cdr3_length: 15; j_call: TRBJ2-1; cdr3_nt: TGCAGCGCACTCGCAGGACTAGCGGGAGTCGGTGAGCAGTTCTTC; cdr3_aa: CSALAGLAGVGEQFF
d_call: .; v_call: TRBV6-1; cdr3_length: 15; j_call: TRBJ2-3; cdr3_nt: TGTGCCAGCAGTGACTCCCGGACTGGCACAGATACGCAGTATTTT; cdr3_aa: CASSDSRTGTDTQYF
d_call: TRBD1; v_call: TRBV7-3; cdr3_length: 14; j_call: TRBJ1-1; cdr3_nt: TGTGCCAGCAGCCCTCCGGGACAGCACCATGAAGCTTTCTTT; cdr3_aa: CASSPPGQHHEAFF
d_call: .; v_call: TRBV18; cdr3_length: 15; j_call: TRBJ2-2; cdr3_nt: TGTGCCAGCTCACCCTCCGCGTTGGGGGCCGGGGAGCTGTTTTTT; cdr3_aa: CASSPSALGAGELFF
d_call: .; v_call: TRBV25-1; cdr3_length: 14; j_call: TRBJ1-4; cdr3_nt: TGTGCCAGCAGTGAATTCGGGGGTCGAGAAAAACTGTTTTTT; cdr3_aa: CASSEFGGREKLFF
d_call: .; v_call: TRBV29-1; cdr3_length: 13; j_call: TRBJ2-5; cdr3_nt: TGCAGCGTGGGGGGGCGGGCTGTGGAGACCCAGTACTTC; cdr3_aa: CSVGGRAVETQYF
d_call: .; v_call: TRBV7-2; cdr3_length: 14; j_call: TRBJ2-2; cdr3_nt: TGTGCCAGCAGCTTAGCGGGAATCACCGGGGGGCTGTTTTTT; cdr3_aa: CASSLAGITGGLFF
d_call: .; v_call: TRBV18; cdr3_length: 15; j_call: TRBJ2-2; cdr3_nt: TGTGCCAGCTCACCAAGGGGAGCGAACACCGGGGAGCTGTTTTTT; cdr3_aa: CASSPRGANTGELFF
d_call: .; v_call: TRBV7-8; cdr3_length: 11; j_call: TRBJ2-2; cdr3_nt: TGTGCCAGCAGCTTACCCGGGGAGCTGTTTTTT; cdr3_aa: CASSLPGELFF
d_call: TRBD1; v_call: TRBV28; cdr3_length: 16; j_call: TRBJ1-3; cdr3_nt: TGTGCCAGCAGTTTAGGGGGACAGGGGTTAGGAAACACCATATATTTT; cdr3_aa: CASSLGGQGLGNTIYF